This TCR beta chain appears in the sequencing data of a study of blood T cell repertoires in COVID-19 (dated by TCRdb to 2020 to 2021). In the study overall: Collaborator samples came from the United States, Italy and Spain and covered acute and convalescent phases of COVID-19. Deeply sampled blood TCRbeta repertoires from subjects exposed to, actively infected with, or recovered from COVID-19 were included in the dataset. The repertoires were released in a freely available public database meant as a resource for research on the immune response to SARS-CoV-2. The samples were drawn from two sources: the first 160 participants of the ongoing ImmuneRACE study, and some 1,300 subjects contributed by 6 global collaborators. Sample metadata almost always included a de-identified subject ID, COVID-19 status, age in years and sex. The prospective study material was composed of cDNA or gDNA derived from T cells, B-cell-depleted T cells, or PBMCs. Where HLA class I and class II types were available, the types were taken from metadata supplied by the sample provider, not from assay-based typing. The full study reports these points: Clinical and demographic metadata were provided uncurated, with the amount varying by source and participant.

Participants in the prospective study were aged about 18 to 90 years, lived in about two dozen United States geographic areas, and enrolled through a virtual design. To assign participants to cohorts, the prospective study relied on clinical history that participants themselves reported in a screening survey and a study questionnaire. Mobile phlebotomists in the prospective study collected whole blood, serum and a nasopharyngeal or oropharyngeal swab from every participant. Prospective study participants could optionally give additional blood draws and questionnaires over an approximately two-month period. Prospective study blood samples were shipped either frozen or at room temperature before DNA extraction. TCRbeta CDR3 regions were amplified from genomic DNA using the immunoSEQ Assay, a bias-controlled multiplex PCR. Turning to the authors' computational methods: The number of nucleated cells in each sample was estimated by amplification of reference gene primers within the assay. To quantify the absolute abundance of each unique TCRbeta CDR3 rearrangement, sequence reads were collapsed and filtered. Productive Simpson clonality was computed per sample as the square root of Simpson's diversity index over productive rearrangements. As stored in TCRdb, this immuneACCESS dataset retains in-frame rearrangements with V and J assigned. A fraction of the clones does not appear; measured against another copy, unresolved V genes explain less than half of the discrepancy, and the remainder lacks a known reason. V, J and clone size were drawn from that table, and D and trimming were deduced from the DNA. This sample holds a few hundred thousand clones; approximately 88% were observed only once. The ten biggest clones cover 1% to 1.5% of the sample.

With regard to this clone: Its cognate antigen has yet to be identified. One base away there is no much larger clone; base qualities are not given.

Trimming takes 1 base from V and 5 bases from J, and the germline ends sit 16 bases apart. From its cysteine to its phenylalanine, the CDR3 spans 16 amino acids. CDR3 DNA is the only sequence kept; it has 48 bases, read in frame from the first base. CDR1 SGHRS and CDR2 YFSETQ were looked up in the germline V gene. The receptor comes from a woman aged 40 to 49 with acute COVID-19. The sample comprised PBMCs or T cells enriched from blood (not recorded which). Rearrangement joined TRBV5-1 to TRBJ2-1; TRBD2 could be the D gene, as 6 bases match. The DNA is as follows: TGCGCCAGCAGCTTGAACCCCCCGGGACTTAACAATGAGCAGTTCTTC. Its translation is CASSLNPPGLNNEQFF. Reference TRBV5-1 and TRBJ2-1 proteins supply the regions before and after the CDR3; the full variable domain is: KAGVTQTPRYLIKTRGQQVTLSCSPISGHRSVSWYQQTPGQGLQFLFEYFSETQRNKGNFPGRFSGRQFSNSRSEMNVSTLELGDSALYLCASSLNPPGLNNEQFFGPGTRLTVL.